Listed below are T cell receptor beta chains from one sample, sequenced in a study of pediatric ulcerative colitis. The assay was immunoSEQ multiplex PCR, and TCRdb's table has in-frame clones only and misses some. The profile shows around 64,000 clones, around four fifths of them singletons. Sequenced material: blood. The receptors stem from a boy aged 5-17 years with moderate ulcerative colitis. Both conserved end residues are part of each CDR3. Each record gives: D gene, J gene, clone size, V gene, CDR3 DNA, CDR3 protein. The D gene is left open where the match is weak. Clone size is stated in some rows and not others, as once, few, many or a class when expanded.

D: TRBD1
J: TRBJ2-7
size: .
V: TRBV5-4
DNA: TGTGCCAGCAGCTTAGTACAGGGGGTTTCGGTCCACGAGCAGTACTTC
CDR3: CASSLVQGVSVHEQYF

D: .
J: TRBJ2-1
size: .
V: TRBV5-4
DNA: TGTGCCAGCAGCCCCCCGGGGCGGAACAATGAGCAGTTCTTC
CDR3: CASSPPGRNNEQFF

D: TRBD2
J: TRBJ2-1
size: .
V: TRBV7-3
DNA: TGTGCCAGCAGCGTAGTAGCGGGAGGAATGATAAATGAGCAGTTCTTC
CDR3: CASSVVAGGMINEQFF

D: .
J: TRBJ1-1
size: .
V: TRBV10-3
DNA: TGTGCCATCGGTACCTCGGGACGGAGGACTGAAGCTTTCTTT
CDR3: CAIGTSGRRTEAFF

D: .
J: TRBJ1-4
size: few
V: TRBV30
DNA: TGTGCCTGGAGTGGTCCCGGGGCTAATGAAAAACTGTTTTTT
CDR3: CAWSGPGANEKLFF

D: .
J: TRBJ2-3
size: .
V: TRBV5-4
DNA: TGTGCCAGCAGCTTCACACAGCGACCCTCCACAGATACGCAGTATTTT
CDR3: CASSFTQRPSTDTQYF

D: TRBD1
J: TRBJ1-2
size: few
V: TRBV7-9
DNA: TGTGCCAGCAGCTCGAACCGGGACAGCTATGGCTACACCTTC
CDR3: CASSSNRDSYGYTF

D: .
J: TRBJ1-1
size: .
V: TRBV6-5
DNA: TGTGCCAGCAGCTACGCCCAGGGGGAAGCTTTCTTT
CDR3: CASSYAQGEAFF

D: TRBD2
J: TRBJ2-1
size: .
V: TRBV5-1
DNA: TGCGCCAGCAGCGGTAGCGGGGCCTACAATGAGCAGTTCTTC
CDR3: CASSGSGAYNEQFF

D: TRBD1
J: TRBJ1-1
size: few
V: TRBV2
DNA: TGTGCCACAAACAGGGGGAATAAGTTATCGAACACTGAAGCTTTCTTT
CDR3: CATNRGNKLSNTEAFF

D: .
J: TRBJ1-6
size: .
V: TRBV6-5
DNA: TGTGCCAGCAGTTATCACCAGCGGGCCTTGAATTCACCCCTCCACTTT
CDR3: CASSYHQRALNSPLHF

D: .
J: TRBJ1-2
size: .
V: TRBV7-3
DNA: TGTGCCAGCACCCTAGCGATAGGGGTTGTAAACGGCTACACCTTC
CDR3: CASTLAIGVVNGYTF

D: .
J: TRBJ1-1
size: .
V: TRBV11-3
DNA: TGTGCCAGCAGCTTCGGGAACACTGAAGCTTTCTTT
CDR3: CASSFGNTEAFF

D: .
J: TRBJ1-3
size: .
V: TRBV30
DNA: TGTGCCTGGAGTGGGGACTCAGCCTCTGGAAACACCATATATTTT
CDR3: CAWSGDSASGNTIYF

D: TRBD1
J: TRBJ1-1
size: .
V: TRBV10-3
DNA: TGTGCCATCAGTGAGTCGAGTGACAGGGTCGCTTTCTTT
CDR3: CAISESSDRVAFF

D: .
J: TRBJ1-2
size: .
V: TRBV5-1
DNA: TGCGCCAGCAGCCAGACAGCAGACTATGGCTACACCTTC
CDR3: CASSQTADYGYTF

D: TRBD2
J: TRBJ2-1
size: .
V: TRBV6-5
DNA: TGTGCCAGCACCCGGGGGGATGAGCAGTTCTTC
CDR3: CASTRGDEQFF

D: .
J: TRBJ1-1
size: .
V: TRBV10-3
DNA: TGTGCCATCAGTGAGTCGTGGGGGGATACTGAAGCTTTCTTT
CDR3: CAISESWGDTEAFF

D: .
J: TRBJ1-1
size: .
V: TRBV19
DNA: TGTGCCAGTAGTATCTACAGAGAGACTGAAGCTTTCTTT
CDR3: CASSIYRETEAFF

D: .
J: TRBJ1-1
size: few
V: TRBV5-6
DNA: TGTGCCAGCAGCTTGGACAGGAACACTGAAGCTTTCTTT
CDR3: CASSLDRNTEAFF

D: .
J: TRBJ2-5
size: .
V: TRBV5-1
DNA: TGCGCCAGCAGCTCGCCTACGGTCATCCAAGAGACCCAGTACTTC
CDR3: CASSSPTVIQETQYF

D: .
J: TRBJ2-7
size: once
V: TRBV18
DNA: TGTGCCAGCTCACCCAGCAGGGCCCACGAGCAGTACTTC
CDR3: CASSPSRAHEQYF

D: TRBD2
J: TRBJ2-1
size: .
V: TRBV7-6
DNA: TGTGCCAGCAGCTTAGGTGCTAGCGGGAGTTTGGCGGAGCAGTTCTTC
CDR3: CASSLGASGSLAEQFF

D: TRBD2
J: TRBJ2-1
size: .
V: TRBV27
DNA: TGTGCCAGCAGTCCGGGACTAGCCCTTTTCGATGAGCAGTTCTTC
CDR3: CASSPGLALFDEQFF

D: TRBD2
J: TRBJ2-7
size: .
V: TRBV5-1
DNA: TGCGCCAGCAGCTTTCGCCCCCAGCGGGAGATCCACTACGAGCAGTACTTC
CDR3: CASSFRPQREIHYEQYF

D: .
J: TRBJ1-4
size: few
V: TRBV27
DNA: TGTGCCAGCAGTTTAGAGGGGGAAAAACTGTTTTTT
CDR3: CASSLEGEKLFF

D: TRBD1
J: TRBJ1-6
size: .
V: TRBV7-2
DNA: TGTGCCAGCAGCCCGCTCCTTCTTCCGGGACAGCTCCACTTT
CDR3: CASSPLLLPGQLHF

D: .
J: TRBJ2-3
size: .
V: TRBV7-8
DNA: TGTGCCAGCAGCTTAGACGGGGGCGACGGCACAGATACGCAGTATTTT
CDR3: CASSLDGGDGTDTQYF

D: TRBD2
J: TRBJ2-3
size: .
V: TRBV7-8
DNA: TGTGCCAGCAGCTACCCTAGCGGAAACACAGATACGCAGTATTTT
CDR3: CASSYPSGNTDTQYF

D: .
J: TRBJ1-6
size: few
V: TRBV6-1
DNA: TGTGCCAGCAGTGAAGCGCGGGCGACACCCCTCCACTTT
CDR3: CASSEARATPLHF

D: .
J: TRBJ1-3
size: few
V: TRBV4-1
DNA: TGCGCCAGCAGCCAAGAAATAGAAATGAGCTCTGGAAACACCATATATTTT
CDR3: CASSQEIEMSSGNTIYF

D: TRBD1
J: TRBJ2-5
size: .
V: TRBV29-1
DNA: TGCAGCGTTGAAGATCGCCCCGAGGGGGCAACCTTAGAGACCCAGTACTTC
CDR3: CSVEDRPEGATLETQYF

D: .
J: TRBJ1-1
size: once
V: TRBV11-2
DNA: TGTGCCAGCAGCTTAGCGACGGGATCTGAAGCTTTCTTT
CDR3: CASSLATGSEAFF

D: .
J: TRBJ2-7
size: .
V: TRBV19
DNA: TGTGCCAGTGGACACTCCTACGAGCAGTACTTC
CDR3: CASGHSYEQYF

D: TRBD1
J: TRBJ1-1
size: .
V: TRBV5-5
DNA: TGTGCCAGCAGCGAGACAGGGTTGAACACTGAAGCTTTCTTT
CDR3: CASSETGLNTEAFF

D: TRBD1
J: TRBJ1-1
size: few
V: TRBV18
DNA: TGTGCCAGCTCACCTTACGAACGACAGGGCGGCACTGAAGCTTTCTTT
CDR3: CASSPYERQGGTEAFF

D: TRBD1
J: TRBJ1-2
size: .
V: TRBV18
DNA: TGTGCCAGCTCACCCAAAGACAGGGCGCATGGCTACACCTTC
CDR3: CASSPKDRAHGYTF

D: .
J: TRBJ1-3
size: .
V: TRBV18
DNA: TGTGCCAGCTCACCGTGGGAGGGCTTCTCTGGAAACACCATATATTTT
CDR3: CASSPWEGFSGNTIYF

D: .
J: TRBJ1-1
size: .
V: TRBV4-3
DNA: TGCGCCAGCAGCCAAGACAGCGAGTCGAACACTGAAGCTTTCTTT
CDR3: CASSQDSESNTEAFF

D: .
J: TRBJ1-2
size: .
V: TRBV27
DNA: TGTGCCAGCAGCCAGTCTACCGGGAACTATGGCTACACCTTC
CDR3: CASSQSTGNYGYTF

D: .
J: TRBJ1-5
size: .
V: TRBV6-1
DNA: TGTGCCAGCAGTGAACAACAGGGTTTCGGCAATCAGCCCCAGCATTTT
CDR3: CASSEQQGFGNQPQHF

D: .
J: TRBJ1-2
size: few
V: TRBV5-1
DNA: TGCGCCAGCAGCTCCGGAGAGGGAGTAGCTAACTATGGCTACACCTTC
CDR3: CASSSGEGVANYGYTF

D: TRBD1
J: TRBJ2-5
size: .
V: TRBV14
DNA: TGTGCCAGCAGCCAAACAGGGGGCTGGGAGACCCAGTACTTC
CDR3: CASSQTGGWETQYF

D: .
J: TRBJ2-3
size: .
V: TRBV7-8
DNA: TGTGCCAGCAGCTTAGGAAGTTTCAGCACAGATACGCAGTATTTT
CDR3: CASSLGSFSTDTQYF

D: TRBD1
J: TRBJ1-5
size: .
V: TRBV27
DNA: TGTGCCAGCCGGACAGGGGGCTTTAATAGCAATCAGCCCCAGCATTTT
CDR3: CASRTGGFNSNQPQHF

D: .
J: TRBJ1-2
size: .
V: TRBV21-1
DNA: TGTGCCAGCTCCCCCTGGTGGGTTAGGGGAATGGACTATGGCTACACCTTC
CDR3: CASSPWWVRGMDYGYTF

D: .
J: TRBJ2-7
size: .
V: TRBV27
DNA: TGTGCCAGCAGTTTGAGAGTTTCCTACGAGCAGTACTTC
CDR3: CASSLRVSYEQYF

D: TRBD1
J: TRBJ2-5
size: .
V: TRBV5-1
DNA: TGCGCCAGCAGCTGGGGGACAGGGCAATGGGAGACCCAGTACTTC
CDR3: CASSWGTGQWETQYF

D: TRBD2
J: TRBJ2-1
size: once
V: TRBV19
DNA: TGTGCCAGTAGTATAGTTCCTAGCGGGAGGGCCGGGGCCTACAATGAGCAGTTCTTC
CDR3: CASSIVPSGRAGAYNEQFF

D: TRBD1
J: TRBJ1-1
size: once
V: TRBV6-1
DNA: TGTGCCAGCAGCCGACAGGGTCAGGCTGAAGCTTTCTTT
CDR3: CASSRQGQAEAFF

D: .
J: TRBJ2-1
size: .
V: TRBV6-6
DNA: TGTGCCAGCAGTTACTACACCTCCTACAATGAGCAGTTCTTC
CDR3: CASSYYTSYNEQFF

D: .
J: TRBJ1-2
size: .
V: TRBV5-1
DNA: TGCGCCAGCAGCGTATACAGCGTTGGAGGTGACTATGGCTACACCTTC
CDR3: CASSVYSVGGDYGYTF